The 12 T cell receptor beta chains below come from one sample, sequenced in a study of blood T cell repertoires in COVID-19. Profiling relied on immunoSEQ multiplex PCR, and the TCRdb table lists in-frame clones only, not all of them. Among over 120,000 clones listed, roughly 87% were seen once. The sequenced sample was peripheral blood. These receptors originate from a woman aged 45-60 years with acute or convalescent COVID-19.

The rearrangement uses TRBV4-2 and TRBJ1-1; D gene unclear. From germline, CDR1 is LGHNA and CDR2 YNFKEQ. V gave up 1 base and J gave up 8 bases, with 14 bases separating them. The CDR3 is 14 residues long. In DNA form, the CDR3 reads TGTGCCAGCAGCCAAGGAGTCGGTCGTCTCGAAGCTTTCTTT. Its translation is CASSQGVGRLEAFF.

J is TRBJ1-2 and V is TRBV6-5; TRBD1 agrees at 11 bases. The germline V gene has CDR1 MNHEY and CDR2 SVGAGI. J was trimmed by 10 bases and V by 4 bases; bases with no gene match: 5. The CDR3 covers 13 residues. The CDR3 loop is CASSWGTGGHYTF. The CDR3, as DNA: TGTGCCAGCAGTTGGGGGACAGGGGGACACTACACCTTC.

The rearrangement links TRBV7-3 to TRBJ1-1, with TRBD1 matching 9 bases. CDR3 size: 17 residues. V gave up 5 bases and J gave up 8 bases; unmatched junction bases: 18. The germline gives CDR1 SGHTA, CDR2 FQGTGA. The CDR3 loop is CASSPGTGTGFSTEAFF. CDR3 nucleotide sequence: TGTGCCAGCAGCCCGGGAACCGGGACAGGGTTTTCCACGGAAGCTTTCTTT.

This sequence joins TRBV27 and TRBJ2-7; 7 bases match TRBD1. Germline CDR1 and CDR2: MNHEY and SMNVEV (reference sequence). The CDR3 is 14 amino acids. Trimming removed 2 bases from V and 2 bases from J; junction bases left unmatched: 3. The CDR3 nucleotides read TGTGCCAGCAGTTTACCCGGGACAGCCTACGAGCAGTACTTC. As protein: CASSLPGTAYEQYF.

The chain employs TRBV9 and TRBJ2-7, with 7 bases aligning to TRBD1. J was trimmed by 2 bases and V by 3 bases; bases with no gene match: 8. The CDR3 covers 15 residues. Germline V gene lookup returns CDR1 SGDLS and CDR2 YYNGEE. Here the CDR3 reads CASSAQGVGAYEQYF. CDR3 nucleotide sequence: TGTGCCAGCAGCGCCCAGGGGGTAGGGGCCTACGAGCAGTACTTC.

The V and J genes are TRBV9 and TRBJ1-2; TRBD1 aligns across 7 bases. Trimming took 5 bases from V and 4 from J; bases not matched to a gene: 11. CDR1 is SGDLS, CDR2 YYNGEE, per germline. This CDR3 is 15 amino acids long. CDR3 loop: CASSPVRQGVYGYTF. The DNA for the CDR3 is TGTGCCAGCAGTCCAGTTAGACAGGGAGTCTATGGCTACACCTTC.

V gene TRBV2 combines with J gene TRBJ2-3; 9 nucleotides line up with TRBD2. V dropped 5 bases and J dropped 3; count of bases not matched to a gene: 6. The germline V gene has CDR1 SNHLY and CDR2 FYNNEI. This CDR3 contains 15 residues. Written as DNA, the CDR3 is TGTGCCAGCAGTCGACTAGCGGTGGAGACAGATACGCAGTATTTT. It yields the protein CASSRLAVETDTQYF.

This chain uses TRBV3-1 (or the pseudogene TRBV3-2) with TRBJ2-2; 11 bases match TRBD2. The CDR3 is made up of 18 amino acids. Germline loops: CDR1 LGHDT, CDR2 YNNKEL (reference sequence). V shed 1 base, J shed 5 bases, and the junction held 9 bases outside the gene matches. The CDR3 DNA sequence: TGTGCCAGCAGCCAAGTCGTGACTAGCGGGGTGTGGACCGGGGAGCTGTTTTTT. This sequence encodes CASSQVVTSGVWTGELFF.

The chain joins TRBV10-1 to TRBJ2-3, with D possibly TRBD2 on 5 matching bases. Germline V gene data show CDR1 as WNHNN and CDR2 as SYGVQD (reference sequence). Between the trimmed V and J ends, which lost 3 bases and 0 bases, there was a span of 13 bases. The CDR3 length is 16 residues. The CDR3 sequence is CASSDPGETSTDTQYF. The CDR3 coding sequence is TGCGCCAGCAGTGATCCCGGGGAAACTAGCACAGATACGCAGTATTTT.

This chain uses TRBV7-6 with TRBJ2-3; no firm D call. The V gene lost 5 bases and the J gene lost 6 bases, with 9 bases spanning the gap. Per germline, CDR1 SGHVS and CDR2 FNYEAQ. CDR3 length: 12 amino acids. The chain's CDR3 is CASSAARDTQYF. CDR3 coding DNA: TGTGCCAGCAGCGCCGCCAGGGATACGCAGTATTTT.

The chain employs TRBV27 and TRBJ2-1; D may be TRBD2 (6 bases). Germline V gene data show CDR1 as MNHEY and CDR2 as SMNVEV (reference sequence). This CDR3 is built from 14 residues. Trimming removed 6 bases from V and 8 bases from J, with 17 bases in between. The CDR3 sequence: CASSRTVSGDEQFF. The CDR3 nucleotides are TGTGCCAGCAGCCGGACGGTATCGGGAGATGAGCAGTTCTTC.

V gene TRBV2 combines with J gene TRBJ1-2; no reliable D call. Germline loops: CDR1 SNHLY, CDR2 FYNNEI. This CDR3 has 15 residues. V was cut by 1 base and J by 2 bases, with 11 bases left in between. The chain's CDR3 is CASSEVGGNNYGYTF. In DNA, the CDR3 is TGTGCCAGCAGTGAAGTGGGCGGGAACAACTATGGCTACACCTTC.